The rows below give T cell receptor beta chains drawn from one sample of a study of CD8 T cells in ankylosing spondylitis. TCRdb ran MiXCR on the 5' RACE reads and lists one entry per CDR3 protein. The sample lists roughly 670,000 distinct CDR3 sequences; around 20% were seen once. The specimen was blood, either unsorted or a sorted T cell fraction (not recorded which). The receptors were gathered from a male donor with ankylosing spondylitis. Both conserved end residues are part of each CDR3. D genes are given only for firm matches. Clone size appears in some rows only: once, few, many, or a class for an expanded clone.

v_gene	d_gene	j_gene	abundance	CDR3nt	CDR3aa
TRBV7-6	TRBD2	TRBJ2-3	NA	TGTGCCAGCAGCTTAAGTGGGGGGACTAGCGGTGCAGATACGCAGTATTTT	CASSLSGGTSGADTQYF
TRBV6-1	TRBD1	TRBJ2-7	few	TGTGCCAGCGTGGACAGGGCGGGCCCCTACGAGCAGTACTTC	CASVDRAGPYEQYF
TRBV6-1	TRBD1	TRBJ2-1	NA	TGTGCCAGCACGACGACAGGGGGGCGGTTCTTC	CASTTTGGRFF
TRBV20-1	NA	TRBJ1-5	NA	TGCAGTGCTCACGACCGAGGTTTCAATCAGCCCCAGCATTTT	CSAHDRGFNQPQHF
TRBV4-1	NA	TRBJ2-3	NA	TGCGCCAGCAGCCTATGGTGGGAGTATCCTAGCACAGATACGCAGTATTTT	CASSLWWEYPSTDTQYF
TRBV9	TRBD1	TRBJ2-6	NA	TGTGCCAGCAGCGACCGACAGGGGGGTTTGGGTTGGGCCAACGTCCTGACTTTC	CASSDRQGGLGWANVLTF
TRBV5-8	NA	TRBJ1-6	NA	TGTGCCAGCAGCTTGGGCAGGAGCTCCTATAATTCACCCCTCCACTTT	CASSLGRSSYNSPLHF
TRBV20-1	NA	TRBJ2-7	NA	TGCAGTGCTAGGTCTTTTGGGGGTCGCGAGCAGTACTTC	CSARSFGGREQYF
TRBV11-2	TRBD2	TRBJ2-2	few	TGTGCCAGCAGCGACAGACTAGCGGCGGCCACCGGGGAGCTGTTTTTT	CASSDRLAAATGELFF
TRBV4-1	NA	TRBJ2-1	NA	TGCGCCAGCAGGCCCGGACTTACCTCCTACAATGAGCAGTTCTTC	CASRPGLTSYNEQFF
TRBV12-3/TRBV12-4	TRBD1	TRBJ1-3	few	TGTGCCAGCAGTAAAACAGGGGCGCGTGGAAACACCATATATTTT	CASSKTGARGNTIYF
TRBV28	TRBD1	TRBJ2-5	NA	TGTGCCAGCAGTTCAACACAGGGGGCTCGTGGAGAGACCCAGTACTTC	CASSSTQGARGETQYF
TRBV4-1	NA	TRBJ2-7	NA	TGCGCCAGCAGCCAAGAGTACAGTAACTACGAGCAGTACTTC	CASSQEYSNYEQYF
TRBV5-1	NA	TRBJ2-3	NA	TGCGCCAGCAGCTTGGTACCAGCCACAGATACGCAGTATTTT	CASSLVPATDTQYF
TRBV10-2	NA	TRBJ2-2	many	TGCGCCAGCCGGGTGGGCGCCGTTAACACCGGGGAGCTGTTTTTT	CASRVGAVNTGELFF
TRBV15	TRBD1	TRBJ1-1	NA	TGTGCCACCAGCACGGGACAGTTGAACACTGAAGCTTTCTTT	CATSTGQLNTEAFF
TRBV11-2	NA	TRBJ2-7	NA	TGTGCCAGCAGCTTAAGGGCCCAAAGGACGGTCAAATCATACGAGCAGTACTTC	CASSLRAQRTVKSYEQYF
TRBV28	TRBD1	TRBJ2-5	NA	TGTGCCAGCACCATACAGGGGGCAGAGACCCAGTACTTC	CASTIQGAETQYF
TRBV12-5	NA	TRBJ2-2	NA	TGTGCTAGTGGTTCGCCAGCGGCGAACACCGGGGAGCTGTTTTTT	CASGSPAANTGELFF
TRBV6-2/TRBV6-3	NA	TRBJ2-2	NA	TGTGCCAGCACCCCGGGCTTCCCCGGGGAGCTGTTTTTT	CASTPGFPGELFF
TRBV24-1	NA	TRBJ2-2	NA	TGTGCCACCAGTGTAGGTAACACCGGGGAGCTGTTTTTT	CATSVGNTGELFF
TRBV3-1	TRBD2	TRBJ2-2	few	TGTGCCAGCATTCTTAGCGGGGGCCCCCCGAACACCGGGGAGCTGTTTTTT	CASILSGGPPNTGELFF
TRBV20-1	NA	TRBJ1-1	NA	TGCAGTGCTAGAAACGGCGCTGAAGCTTTCTTT	CSARNGAEAFF
TRBV12-3/TRBV12-4	NA	TRBJ1-1	many	TGTGCCAGCAGTTCGGGGCAGACGAACACTGAAGCTTTCTTT	CASSSGQTNTEAFF
TRBV6-1	NA	TRBJ1-1	NA	TGTGCCAGCAGTGAGTTTCGCGGGTGGCACACTGAAGCTTTCTTT	CASSEFRGWHTEAFF
TRBV10-3	NA	TRBJ2-7	NA	TGTGCCATCAGTGAGTCGAAGGGTCAGCGATACGAGCAGTACTTC	CAISESKGQRYEQYF
TRBV4-2	TRBD2	TRBJ2-1	few	TGTGCCAGCAGCCAAGAAACTAGCGGGAGGGCCAATGAGCAGTTCTTC	CASSQETSGRANEQFF
TRBV5-1	TRBD1	TRBJ1-2	few	TGCGCCAGCAGGCCGGTCGGGACAGCTAACTATGGCTACACCTTC	CASRPVGTANYGYTF
TRBV20-1	NA	TRBJ2-1	few	TGCAGTGCTAGAGTTGCAGGGGTACCCAATGAGCAGTTCTTC	CSARVAGVPNEQFF
TRBV12-3/TRBV12-4	NA	TRBJ2-7	few	TGTGCCAGCAGTTTAGCGGGGGGTGATCCCAAGCGGGCCTACGAGCAGTACTTC	CASSLAGGDPKRAYEQYF
TRBV10-3	NA	TRBJ2-5	few	TGTGCCACCGTGAGAGAAGGGGGCCAAGAGACCCAGTACTTC	CATVREGGQETQYF
TRBV20-1	NA	TRBJ1-2	many	TGCAGTGCTAGAGTCATAGCTGCTAACTATGGCTACACCTTC	CSARVIAANYGYTF
TRBV5-1	TRBD2	TRBJ2-3	NA	TGCGCCCTTTCGGGGACTATTCTGTATTTT	CALSGTILYF
TRBV4-1	NA	TRBJ2-5	few	TGCGCCAGCAGGCTGGTCCACGACGAGCAAGAGACCCAGTACTTC	CASRLVHDEQETQYF
TRBV29-1	NA	TRBJ1-6	NA	TGCAGCGTCCAGAGCTCCTATAATTCACCCCTCCACTTT	CSVQSSYNSPLHF
TRBV5-1	NA	TRBJ1-3	NA	TGCGCCAGCAGCGGAGGTAGAGACTCTGGAAACACCATATATTTT	CASSGGRDSGNTIYF
TRBV20-1	TRBD1	TRBJ2-1	NA	TGCAGTGCCGCAAGGGGGGACAGGGTTCGCAATGAGCAGTTCTTC	CSAARGDRVRNEQFF
TRBV5-1	TRBD1	TRBJ2-5	few	TGCGCCAGCAGCGCTGGGACAGGGGGGGAGATGCGAGAGACCCAGTACTTC	CASSAGTGGEMRETQYF
TRBV4-3	TRBD2	TRBJ2-5	NA	TGCGCCAGCAGCCAGGAAACACTAGCGGGAGGGCAAGAGACCCAGTACTTC	CASSQETLAGGQETQYF
TRBV27	NA	TRBJ2-1	few	TGTGCCAGCACCGACACAGGGACACTGAACAATGAGCAGTTCTTC	CASTDTGTLNNEQFF
TRBV27	TRBD1	TRBJ2-3	NA	TGTGCCAGCTCCACAGGGGTTAGCACAGATACGCAGTATTTT	CASSTGVSTDTQYF
TRBV2	TRBD2	TRBJ2-1	few	TGTGCCAGCACGGGGGGGCGATGGCATGAGCAGTTCTTC	CASTGGRWHEQFF
TRBV4-3	NA	TRBJ2-1	NA	TGCGCCAGCAGCCAAGGGCCAGGGAGGTCCAATGAGCAGTTCTTC	CASSQGPGRSNEQFF
TRBV7-2	TRBD2	TRBJ2-7	few	TGTGCCAGCAGCCCCTCTAGCGGGGTCGCCTACGAGCAGTACTTC	CASSPSSGVAYEQYF
TRBV7-9	TRBD1	TRBJ2-3	NA	TGTGCCAGCAGCCCCTGGACAGGGGTGACAGATACGCAGTATTTT	CASSPWTGVTDTQYF
TRBV5-1	NA	TRBJ2-7	NA	TGCGCCAGCAGCCCCGCCGGGGTGGCTCAAGAGCAGTACTTC	CASSPAGVAQEQYF
TRBV25-1	NA	TRBJ2-1	few	TGTGCCAGCGTTAGCGGAACCTACAATGAGCAGTTCTTC	CASVSGTYNEQFF
TRBV27	TRBD1	TRBJ2-5	NA	TGTGCCAGCAGGCAAACAGGGGATGGAGAGACCCAGTACTTC	CASRQTGDGETQYF
TRBV20-1	NA	TRBJ2-5	few	TGCAGTGCTAGTGCCCTGAGGGGCGGAGAGACCCAGTACTTC	CSASALRGGETQYF
TRBV20-1	TRBD1	TRBJ1-2	few	TGCAGTGCTAGAGTTCCTCTCACAGGGGTCTCCTATGGCTACACCTTC	CSARVPLTGVSYGYTF
TRBV7-3	TRBD2	TRBJ2-3	NA	TGTGCCAGCAGCCGACGCGGGAGAGCGGGCACAGATACGCAGTATTTT	CASSRRGRAGTDTQYF